This TCR beta chain came from a study of graft-versus-host responses after intestinal transplantation. Study in general: Multivisceral, liver-intestinal, or isolated intestinal grafts were transplanted into recipients. Every recipient underwent anti-thymocyte globulin induction, then tacrolimus and steroids for three to four years. Study-level results: When patients had graft-donor T cell macrochimerism, their allografts held high graft-versus-host to host-versus-graft clonal ratios. Early post-transplant HvG declines were associated with peak circulating GvH clone levels.

The V and J ends lost 1 base and 0 bases respectively, with 7 bases between them. Germline CDR1 is SGHVS and CDR2 is FNYEAQ. The CDR3 extends over 14 amino acids. Assay used: immunoSEQ multiplex PCR; TCRdb lists only in-frame clones, some missing. The repertoire consists of 60,000 to 70,000 clones, with 75% to 90% occurring once and the leading ten covering less than 2%. Graft specimens yielded both intraepithelial and lamina propria lymphocytes. Note on this clone: Its cognate antigen is unknown.

The genes are TRBV7-6 and TRBJ2-7, with D maybe TRBD1 (5 bases). Sequenced here: ileum tissue, sampled around 350 days after transplant. The sequence was collected from a human patient who received an intestinal transplant, so some T cells may come from the graft donor. The CDR3 nucleotides read TGTGCCAGCAGCTTAGGTAGGGGCTCCTACGAGCAGTACTTC. Protein product: CASSLGRGSYEQYF.